The clone carrying this TCR beta chain turned up a few times. Its specificity is unknown. This specimen belongs to a study of T cell repertoires in cytomegalovirus infection. Across the study: CMV epitopes used comprised recently identified HLA-C-restricted ones and well-studied HLA-B-restricted ones. Indications came from public TCR beta signatures; they pointed to CMV infection and to a matching HLA type.

There are 16 residues in the CDR3. Germline V CDR1 and CDR2: SGHTA, FQGNSA. V was pared by 1 base and J by 9 bases, with 21 bases between. Study-wide results and limits: Within the response measured ex vivo, HLA-C-restricted CMV-specific TCR beta clonotypes were dominant. Public TCR beta family frequency separated CMV-and-HLA carriers, including in an independent cohort.

TCRdb independently ran MiXCR on the reads; one entry per CDR3 protein. The sample consists of just under 500,000 distinct CDR3 sequences, 30% to 40% of them appearing once. This rearrangement joins TRBV7-2 to TRBJ1-1; a weak D match, TRBD1 (5 bases). This TCR was sampled from a human donor in good health (CMV status not recorded). Some clones in this sample may be carry-over from other donors' samples. The source was cultured PBMCs, collected from culture after CMV antigen stimulation. CDR3 DNA: TGTGCCAGCAGCTTAGTGCGGGGGGGTGGCCCGAGGCAAGCTTTCTTT. This encodes CASSLVRGGGPRQAFF. Full variable domain (rest looked up from reference TRBV7-2 and TRBJ1-1): GAGVSQSPSNKVTEKGKDVELRCDPISGHTALYWYRQSLGQGLEFLIYFQGNSAPDKSGLPSDRFSAERTGGSVSTLTIQRTQQEDSAVYLCASSLVRGGGPRQAFFGQGTRLTVV.